Listed here is a single T cell receptor (beta chain). Its antigen is unidentified. This record belongs to a study of T cell repertoires in cytomegalovirus infection. The CDR3 covers 13 residues. V was shortened by 5 bases and J by 10 bases, with 15 bases between the two germline ends. Looked up from germline, CDR1 is SEHNR and CDR2 is FQNEAQ (reference sequence). General study points: Summed frequency of shared TCR beta families picked out CMV carriers who also had the relevant HLA.

TCRdb passed the reads through MiXCR, listing each CDR3 protein once. Of some 400,000 distinct CDR3 sequences detected, roughly 30% appear once; the ten largest clones hold roughly an eighth. The specimen was PBMCs. J is TRBJ2-1 and V is TRBV7-9; weak D call: TRBD1 (6 bases). The sequence was collected from a human donor in good health (CMV status not recorded). Some clones in this sample may be carry-over from other donors' samples. The CDR3 region has the DNA TGTGCCAGCAGCAACCCGGACAGCCCCGAGCAGTTCTTC. Translation gives CASSNPDSPEQFF.